Presented here are 5 T cell receptor beta chains from one specimen sequenced in a study of CD8 T cell repertoires and HIV-1 epitope variants. Profiling relied on immunoSEQ multiplex PCR, and the TCRdb table lists in-frame clones only, not all of them. Of 80,000 to 95,000 clones detected, around 75% appear once; the ten largest clones hold 25% to 30%. The sequencing input was uncultured baseline CD8+ T cells from peripheral blood mononuclear cells (PBMCs). These receptor sequences come from a male donor with HIV.

Details on this clone: The sample carries other DNA sequences with the same CDR3. The rearrangement links TRBV28 to TRBJ2-7; D possibly corresponds to TRBD2 (5 bases). Trimming shortened V by 6 bases and J by 0 bases, and 12 bases separated the two germline ends. The CDR3 covers 14 residues. Germline CDR1 and CDR2: MDHEN and SYDVKM. CDR3 in amino acids: CASRAEYSSYEQYF. CDR3 nucleotide sequence: TGTGCCAGCAGAGCGGAATACAGCTCCTACGAGCAGTACTTC. The full variable domain, its missing parts supplied by reference TRBV28 and TRBJ2-7, is DVKVTQSSRYLVKRTGEKVFLECVQDMDHENMFWYRQDPGLGLRLIYFSYDVKMKEKGDIPEGYSVSREKKERFSLILESASTNQTSMYLCASRAEYSSYEQYFGPGTRLTVT.

The V call is TRBV6-5, the J call TRBJ2-7; a weak D match, TRBD1 (6 bases). V was cut by 0 bases and J by 5 bases, with 17 bases left in between. Looked up from germline, CDR1 is MNHEY and CDR2 is SVGAGI. The CDR3 runs to 16 residues. The CDR3 reads CASSYSPSQGNHEQYF. As DNA, the CDR3 is TGTGCCAGCAGTTACTCCCCCTCCCAGGGGAACCACGAGCAGTACTTC.

The chain uses TRBV27 and TRBJ1-3; 11 nucleotides agree with TRBD1. This CDR3 has 18 amino acids. Germline CDR1 and CDR2: MNHEY and SMNVEV (reference sequence). Trimming at V came to 5 bases and at J to 4 bases, leaving 13 bases not matched to a gene. CDR3 nucleotides: TGTGCCAGCAGTCGCCTCGGGACAGGGGGGTGGTCCGGAAACACCATATATTTT. Encoded protein: CASSRLGTGGWSGNTIYF.

The chain couples TRBV9 to TRBJ2-5; 10 bases line up with TRBD1. CDR1 SGDLS and CDR2 YYNGEE come from the germline V gene. Trimming removed 2 bases from V and 5 bases from J; junction bases left unmatched: 3. This CDR3 has 14 residues. In nucleotides, the CDR3 is TGTGCCAGCAGCGTGGGACAGGGGTGGGAGACCCAGTACTTC. Translating it yields CASSVGQGWETQYF.

The V and J genes are TRBV5-6 and TRBJ2-1, with D maybe TRBD1 (5 bases). Looked up from germline, CDR1 is SGHDT and CDR2 is YYEEEE. This CDR3 is built from 12 residues. Between the trimmed V and J ends, which lost 4 bases and 7 bases, there was a span of 9 bases. The CDR3 region is CASSPGWNEQFF. CDR3 nucleotide sequence: TGTGCCAGCAGCCCAGGGTGGAATGAGCAGTTCTTC. Variable domain in full (rest from reference TRBV5-6 and TRBJ2-1): DAGVTQSPTHLIKTRGQQVTLRCSPKSGHDTVSWYQQALGQGPQFIFQYYEEEERQRGNFPDRFSGHQFPNYSSELNVNALLLGDSALYLCASSPGWNEQFFGPGTRLTVL.